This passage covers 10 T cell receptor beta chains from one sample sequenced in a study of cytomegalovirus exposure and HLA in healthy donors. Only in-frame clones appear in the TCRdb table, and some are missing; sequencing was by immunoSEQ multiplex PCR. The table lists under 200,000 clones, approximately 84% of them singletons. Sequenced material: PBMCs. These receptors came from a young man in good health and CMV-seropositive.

For the CDR3, the DNA is TGTGCCTGGAACGGGAATAACTATGGCTACACCTTC. It translates to CAWNGNNYGYTF. The chain has TRBV30 and TRBJ1-2; D ambiguous. The length of the CDR3 is 12 residues. The germline gives CDR1 GTSNPN, CDR2 SVGIG (reference sequence). With 4 bases removed from V and 1 base from J, the gap between germline ends came to 7 bases.

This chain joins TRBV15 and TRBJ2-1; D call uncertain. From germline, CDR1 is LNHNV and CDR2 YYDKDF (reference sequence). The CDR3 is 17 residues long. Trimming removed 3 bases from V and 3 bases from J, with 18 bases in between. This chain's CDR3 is CATSSSRTEPGYNEQFF. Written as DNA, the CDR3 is TGTGCCACCAGCAGCTCACGTACCGAGCCAGGCTACAATGAGCAGTTCTTC.

As DNA, the CDR3 is TGCAGCGTTGAAGATAGGGGACAGGTCCTGACTTTC. Translating gives CSVEDRGQVLTF. The gene calls are TRBV29-1 and TRBJ2-6, with TRBD1 matching over 7 bases. Germline loops: CDR1 SQVTM, CDR2 ANQGSEA. The CDR3 length is 12 residues. The J segment lost 13 bases and the V segment lost 0 bases, leaving 3 bases of the junction unmatched.

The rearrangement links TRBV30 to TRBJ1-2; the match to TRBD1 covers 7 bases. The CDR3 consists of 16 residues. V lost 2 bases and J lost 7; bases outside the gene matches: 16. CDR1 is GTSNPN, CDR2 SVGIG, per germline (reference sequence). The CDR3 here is CAWSFRSAGGISGYTF. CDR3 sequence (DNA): TGTGCCTGGAGTTTCCGTTCGGCAGGGGGGATTAGTGGCTACACCTTC.

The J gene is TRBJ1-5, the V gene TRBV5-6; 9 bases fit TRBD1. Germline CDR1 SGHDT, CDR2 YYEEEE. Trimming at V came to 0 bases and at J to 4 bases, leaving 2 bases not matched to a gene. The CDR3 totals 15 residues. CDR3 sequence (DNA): TGTGCCAGCAGCTTGGGAGACAGGGGGAATCAGCCCCAGCATTTT. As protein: CASSLGDRGNQPQHF.

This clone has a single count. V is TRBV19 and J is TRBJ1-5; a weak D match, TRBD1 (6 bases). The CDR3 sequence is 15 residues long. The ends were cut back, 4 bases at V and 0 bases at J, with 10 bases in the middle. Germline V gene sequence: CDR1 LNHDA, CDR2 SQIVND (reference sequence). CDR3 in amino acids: CASSTFRGSNQPQHF. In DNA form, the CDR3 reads TGTGCCAGTAGTACTTTCAGGGGTAGCAATCAGCCCCAGCATTTT.

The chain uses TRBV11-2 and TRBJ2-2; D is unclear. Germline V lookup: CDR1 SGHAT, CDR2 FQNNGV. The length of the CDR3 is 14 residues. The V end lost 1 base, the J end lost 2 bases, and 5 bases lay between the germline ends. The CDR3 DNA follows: TGTGCCAGCAGCTTAGTATCCAACACCGGGGAGCTGTTTTTT. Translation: CASSLVSNTGELFF.

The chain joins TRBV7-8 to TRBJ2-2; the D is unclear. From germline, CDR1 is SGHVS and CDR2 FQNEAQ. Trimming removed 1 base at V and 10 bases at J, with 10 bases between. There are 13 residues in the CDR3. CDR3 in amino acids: CASSLESQSELFF. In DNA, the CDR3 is TGTGCCAGCAGCTTAGAGTCCCAGTCGGAGCTGTTTTTT.

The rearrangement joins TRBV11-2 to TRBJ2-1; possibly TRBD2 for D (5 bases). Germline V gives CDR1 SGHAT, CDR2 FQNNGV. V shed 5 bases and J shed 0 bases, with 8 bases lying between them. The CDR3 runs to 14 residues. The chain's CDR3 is CASSRENSYNEQFF. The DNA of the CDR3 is TGTGCCAGCAGCCGGGAAAACTCCTACAATGAGCAGTTCTTC.

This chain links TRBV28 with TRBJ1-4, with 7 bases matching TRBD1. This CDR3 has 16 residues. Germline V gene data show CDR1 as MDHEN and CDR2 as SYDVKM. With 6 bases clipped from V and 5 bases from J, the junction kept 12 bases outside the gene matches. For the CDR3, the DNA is TGTGCCAGCAGCTCACCCGGACAGGATAGAAATGAAAAACTGTTTTTT. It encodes CASSSPGQDRNEKLFF. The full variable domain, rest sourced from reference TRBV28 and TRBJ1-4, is DVKVTQSSRYLVKRTGEKVFLECVQDMDHENMFWYRQDPGLGLRLIYFSYDVKMKEKGDIPEGYSVSREKKERFSLILESASTNQTSMYLCASSSPGQDRNEKLFFGSGTQLSVL.